The clone carrying this T cell receptor beta chain was counted many times. No antigen is known for it. The trim removed 2 bases at V and 3 bases at J, leaving 7 bases unmatched. The CDR3 has 15 amino acids. Germline lookup yields CDR1 SGHRS and CDR2 YFSETQ. This specimen belongs to a study of CD8 T cells in ankylosing spondylitis. TCRdb fed the 5' RACE reads into MiXCR, producing one record per CDR3 protein. Here the sample spans 150,000 or so distinct CDR3 sequences, more than 9% being singletons. Study results and caveats: Within ankylosing spondylitis blood, a TCR beta motif made up of eight or nine highly homologous variants appeared to be characteristic.

This chain uses TRBV5-1 with TRBJ2-7; 8 positions agree with TRBD1. This clonotype originated in a male donor with ankylosing spondylitis or in good health (not recorded which). Sequencing input: blood, either unsorted or a sorted T cell fraction (not recorded which). This CDR3 is CASSFGTGEIYEQYF. CDR3 bases: TGCGCCAGCAGCTTCGGGACAGGTGAGATCTACGAGCAGTACTTC.